This T cell receptor (beta chain) is drawn from a study of T cell repertoires in cytomegalovirus infection. Study context: Well-studied HLA-B-restricted epitopes and recently identified HLA-C-restricted epitopes of CMV were both used in the study. It can be stated that public TCR beta signatures indicated CMV infection as well as a matching HLA type.

Each CDR3 protein is one row after TCRdb ran MiXCR on the reads. The table records 600,000 to 700,000 distinct CDR3 sequences, around a third of them present only once. This clonotype has at least ten counts. What it binds is not known. Study-wide findings and caveats: Ex vivo, HLA-C-restricted CMV-specific TCR beta clonotypes prevailed over the rest of the response. Accumulated public TCR beta family frequency recognized individuals carrying CMV together with the relevant HLA.

The TCR was taken from a human donor in good health (CMV status not recorded). Some clones in this sample may be carry-over from other donors' samples. Source: cultured PBMCs, taken from culture after CMV antigen stimulation.

CDR3 nucleotide sequence: TGTGCCGCGACGGGGGAGCGGGAGATGTACAATGAGCAGTTCTTC. Its protein is CAATGEREMYNEQFF. The chain links TRBV7-9 to TRBJ2-1; 8 bases line up with TRBD2. Trimming cost V 11 bases and J 4 bases; bases outside gene matches: 13. The V gene's germline CDR1 is SEHNR and CDR2 FQNEAQ (reference sequence). This CDR3 spans 15 amino acids. Filled out from reference TRBV7-9 and TRBJ2-1, the complete variable domain reads DTGVSQNPRHKITKRGQNVTFRCDPISEHNRLYWYRQTLGQGPEFLTYFQNEAQLEKSRLLSDRFSAERPKGSFSTLEIQRTEQGDSAMYLCAATGEREMYNEQFFGPGTRLTVL.